These 27 T cell receptor beta chains were sequenced from one sample in a study of blood T cells in healthy people across ages (dated by TCRdb to about 2015). The library was produced with 5' RACE. Sequencing was performed on an Illumina HiSeq 2500. A second 7 to 11 cycle PCR used a sample-barcoded 5' primer and a J-beta primer mix. The public reads were quality trimmed at Q25 with fastp and then assembled into clones with MiXCR by TCRdb, keeping productive beta chains. Here each entry gathers all rows of one CDR3 protein and keeps the most common genes and DNA. The table for this sample lists roughly 1,800,000 distinct CDR3 sequences; roughly 52% of them were counted only once. In total, the top ten clones hold approximately 2% of the sample. The material sequenced was blood. The receptor source for this set is a woman aged 40 to 55 in good health.

This clonotype appeared a few times. The gene calls are TRBV6-6 and TRBJ1-5; tentative D call: TRBD1 (6 bases). Deletions cut 5 bases from V and 2 bases from J, with 13 bases between. Looked up from germline, CDR1 is MNHNY and CDR2 is SVGAGI (reference sequence). The CDR3 extends over 15 amino acids. The CDR3 nucleotides are TGTGCCAGCAGTCGTCCGGGGGGCGGCAATCAGCCCCAGCATTTT. Translated, it gives CASSRPGGGNQPQHF.

This clonotype was seen more than once but under ten times. The rearrangement joins TRBV10-3 to TRBJ2-3; 10 nucleotides align to TRBD2. The CDR3 has 12 residues. Germline assignment: CDR1 ENHRY and CDR2 SYGVKD. With 4 bases clipped from V and 11 bases from J, the junction kept 3 bases outside the gene matches. This CDR3 is CAISVSGGEQYF. The DNA for the CDR3 is TGTGCCATCAGTGTCAGCGGGGGGGAGCAGTATTTT.

On this clonotype: At one end, the junction sequence differs from germline, possibly due to a read error. This chain connects TRBV7-8 to TRBJ2-5, with 8 nucleotides matching TRBD2. Germline lookup yields CDR1 SGHVS and CDR2 FQNEAQ. CDR3 length: 18 amino acids. CDR3 amino acids: CASSRRGDGGAISEAQYF. In DNA, the CDR3 is TGTGCCAGCAGCAGACGGGGTGACGGGGGGGCCATTTCAGAGGCCCAGTACTTC.

This clonotype turned up a few times. The chain joins TRBV2 to TRBJ2-7, with a possible D match to TRBD2 (5 bases). The end of the DNA is better explained by TRBJ2-5, so the J call may be wrong. The CDR3 runs to 15 residues. CDR1 and CDR2 from the germline V gene are SNHLY and FYNNEI. CDR3 in DNA: TGTGCCAGCAGTGGACTGGGAGAAGGGTGGGAGACCCAGTACTTC. It codes for CASSGLGEGWETQYF.

This clonotype has a handful of counts. CDR3 nucleotide sequence: TGTGCCACCAGTGATGACGAGGCCGCCGGCGGGGAGACCCAGTACTTC. As protein: CATSDDEAAGGETQYF. The V call is TRBV24-1, the J call TRBJ2-5; a possible D gene is TRBD2 (5 bases). Germline CDR1 and CDR2: KGHDR and SFDVKD. Trimming removed 3 bases from V and 5 bases from J, with 18 bases in between. CDR3 size: 16 residues.

The V call is TRBV7-3, the J call TRBJ2-5; no clear D. The V and J ends lost 5 bases and 2 bases respectively, with 15 bases between them. The CDR3 runs to 15 residues. Germline CDR1 SGHTA, CDR2 FQGTGA. CDR3 residues: CASSPVGLPQETQYF. As DNA, the CDR3 is TGTGCCAGCAGCCCAGTTGGGCTGCCTCAAGAGACCCAGTACTTC. Together with reference TRBV7-3 and TRBJ2-5, the CDR3 gives the full variable domain: GAGVSQTPSNKVTEKGKYVELRCDPISGHTALYWYRQSLGQGPEFLIYFQGTGAADDSGLPNDRFFAVRPEGSVSTLKIQRTERGDSAVYLCASSPVGLPQETQYFGPGTRLLVL.

This clonotype was seen many times. The chain recombines TRBV7-2 with TRBJ2-3; 12 nucleotides line up with TRBD2. The V gene end was trimmed by 6 bases and the J gene end by 1 base; junction bases not matched to a gene: 2. CDR3 size: 15 residues. Per germline, CDR1 SGHTA and CDR2 FQGNSA. In DNA form, the CDR3 reads TGTGCCAGCAGTCTAGCGGGGGGGCGCACAGATACGCAGTATTTT. It is translated as CASSLAGGRTDTQYF.

This clonotype was seen only a few times. This chain uses TRBV7-2 with TRBJ2-7, with no clear D. The CDR3 consists of 15 residues. The germline CDR1 and CDR2 sequences are SGHTA and FQGNSA. The V end lost 1 base, the J end lost 4 bases, and 14 bases lay between the germline ends. CDR3: CASSLGWTANYEQYF. CDR3 sequence (DNA): TGTGCCAGCAGCTTAGGCTGGACCGCTAATTACGAGCAGTACTTC.

The chain joins TRBV7-3 to TRBJ2-1, with no clear D. The CDR3 totals 13 residues. In germline, CDR1 is SGHTA, CDR2 FQGTGA. V lost 4 bases and J 5 bases, leaving 9 bases between the germline ends. CDR3 coding DNA: TGTGCCAGCAGCTACTCTTATAACAATGAGCAGTTCTTC. This codes for CASSYSYNNEQFF. The full variable domain, completed using reference TRBV7-3 and TRBJ2-1, is GAGVSQTPSNKVTEKGKYVELRCDPISGHTALYWYRQSLGQGPEFLIYFQGTGAADDSGLPNDRFFAVRPEGSVSTLKIQRTERGDSAVYLCASSYSYNNEQFFGPGTRLTVL.

The V gene is TRBV14, the J gene TRBJ2-1, with no clear D. Germline values: CDR1 SGHDN, CDR2 FVKESK. The CDR3 is 13 amino acids. Trimming stripped 1 base from V and 5 bases from J, with 6 bases between. In DNA form, the CDR3 reads TGTGCCAGCAGCCAAGTCAGTAACAATGAGCAGTTCTTC. This gives the protein CASSQVSNNEQFF.

V gene TRBV7-9 combines with J gene TRBJ1-2; a possible D gene is TRBD1 (5 bases). CDR3 length: 14 amino acids. Trimming left V 4 bases short and J 4 bases short, with 13 bases between. CDR1 SEHNR and CDR2 FQNEAQ come from the germline V gene (reference sequence). The CDR3 nucleotides are TGTGCCAGCAGCTCGGTACAGGTGACCTATGGCTACACCTTC. Translation: CASSSVQVTYGYTF. Combining the CDR3 with reference TRBV7-9 and TRBJ1-2 gives the whole variable domain DTGVSQNPRHKITKRGQNVTFRCDPISEHNRLYWYRQTLGQGPEFLTYFQNEAQLEKSRLLSDRFSAERPKGSFSTLEIQRTEQGDSAMYLCASSSVQVTYGYTFGSGTRLTVV.

Only a few counts were recorded for this clonotype. The chain couples TRBV15 to TRBJ2-1; 9 bases agree with TRBD1. V dropped 4 bases and J dropped 2; count of bases not matched to a gene: 3. The CDR3 loop spans 15 amino acids. The germline V gene has CDR1 LNHNV and CDR2 YYDKDF (reference sequence). This CDR3 reads CATSTRTGAYNEQFF. Here the CDR3 DNA reads TGTGCCACCAGCACACGGACAGGGGCCTACAATGAGCAGTTCTTC.

The chain joins TRBV27 to TRBJ1-2; D is possibly TRBD1 (5 bases). CDR3 length equals 14 residues. Trimming pared 8 bases from V and 8 bases from J, leaving 21 bases between. Germline values: CDR1 MNHEY, CDR2 SMNVEV (reference sequence). DNA of the CDR3: TGTGCCAGCCGTCCATCGGGCGGGGCAGGAGGCTACACCTTC. Translation: CASRPSGGAGGYTF.

This chain links TRBV6-2 or TRBV6-3 with TRBJ1-2; possibly TRBD1 for D (5 bases). The CDR3 runs to 13 residues. Deletions cut 2 bases from V and 3 bases from J, with 7 bases between. Germline-derived CDR1 and CDR2 are MNHEY and SVGEGT. This CDR3 is CASSYTGDYGYTF. The CDR3 DNA reads as TGTGCCAGCAGTTACACGGGGGACTATGGCTACACCTTC.

V gene TRBV6-1 combines with J gene TRBJ2-5, with D perhaps TRBD1 (5 bases). V shed 8 bases and J shed 4 bases, with 17 bases lying between them. CDR1 is MNHNS, CDR2 SASEGT, per germline. CDR3 length: 14 amino acids. The CDR3 DNA follows: TGTGCCAGCTCGCAGGGATCGAACCTAGAGACCCAGTACTTC. Its translation: CASSQGSNLETQYF.

For this clonotype: An end of the junction differs from the germline gene, which may be a read error. The chain recombines TRBV6-2 or TRBV6-3 with TRBJ2-7, with D perhaps TRBD1 (6 bases). The germline V gene encodes CDR1 MNHEY and CDR2 SVGEGT. This CDR3 comprises 12 residues. The CDR3 DNA reads TGTCCCAGCAGCTCACAGGGATACGAGCAGTACTTC. As protein: CPSSSQGYEQYF.

J is TRBJ2-5 and V is TRBV9, with TRBD1 matching over 9 bases. Losses at the gene ends were 2 bases for V and 11 bases for J; bases not matched to a gene: 19. Germline assignment: CDR1 SGDLS and CDR2 YYNGEE. The CDR3 spans 17 residues. The CDR3 sequence is CASSVAVDRGPYNEQYF. CDR3 nucleotide sequence: TGTGCCAGCAGCGTGGCCGTGGACAGGGGACCCTACAATGAGCAGTACTTC.

V and J are TRBV7-9 and TRBJ2-7, with a tentative D call TRBD1 (5 bases). The J call may be in error: the DNA end matches TRBJ2-5 better. The CDR3 has 14 amino acids. Germline V gene sequence: CDR1 SEHNR, CDR2 FQNEAQ (reference sequence). Written as DNA, the CDR3 is TGTGCCAGCAGCTTAGAAGGGGCCGAGAAGACCCAGTACTTC. It specifies CASSLEGAEKTQYF.

The chain carries TRBV6-1 and TRBJ2-7; TRBD1 agrees at 7 bases. The CDR3 consists of 15 residues. The V gene's germline CDR1 is MNHNS and CDR2 SASEGT. The junction had 6 bases not matched to a gene; V was cut back by 2 bases and J by 2 bases. CDR3 DNA sequence: TGTGCCAGCAGTGAAAAAGGGACAGTTCCCTACGAGCAGTACTTC. Its protein is CASSEKGTVPYEQYF.

This clonotype was counted a few times. The V call is TRBV27, the J call TRBJ2-3, with no clear D. The V gene lost 2 bases and the J gene lost 2 bases, with 17 bases spanning the gap. Germline-derived CDR1 and CDR2 are MNHEY and SMNVEV (reference sequence). This CDR3 is built from 17 residues. DNA for the CDR3: TGTGCCAGCAGTTTAGACGCCAGAAGAGTTGTCACAGATACGCAGTATTTT. It yields the protein CASSLDARRVVTDTQYF.

This clonotype has a count of ten or more. V and J are TRBV11-2 and TRBJ1-2; no reliable D call. The CDR3 totals 16 residues. Germline V gene sequence: CDR1 SGHAT, CDR2 FQNNGV. V was trimmed by 2 bases and J by 3 bases, leaving 16 bases between them. CDR3 amino acids: CASSLSLLGGDYGYTF. CDR3 DNA: TGTGCCAGCAGCTTATCCCTCCTGGGAGGTGACTATGGCTACACCTTC.

The chain combines TRBV6-5 with TRBJ2-6; 8 bases line up with TRBD1. Per the germline V gene, CDR1 is MNHEY and CDR2 is SVGAGI. J was trimmed by 4 bases and V by 0 bases; bases with no gene match: 2. This CDR3 spans 16 amino acids. The CDR3 sequence: CASSYSDRVGANVLTF. CDR3 DNA sequence: TGTGCCAGCAGTTACTCGGACAGGGTCGGGGCCAACGTCCTGACTTTC.

The chain is built from TRBV27 and TRBJ2-5, with 13 bases identical to TRBD2. The germline V gene has CDR1 MNHEY and CDR2 SMNVEV (reference sequence). The CDR3 runs to 16 residues. V lost 6 bases, J lost 1 base, and 5 bases stayed unmatched. CDR3 protein: CASRGTSGAGQETQYF. CDR3 DNA: TGTGCCAGCAGGGGGACTAGCGGGGCCGGCCAAGAGACCCAGTACTTC.

The chain couples TRBV7-2 to TRBJ2-5, with 8 bases identical to TRBD2. Germline CDR1 reads SGHTA; CDR2 reads FQGNSA. V trimming: 6 bases; J trimming: 4 bases; junction bases outside the gene matches: 7. CDR3 length: 14 residues. This CDR3 is CASRAGGGVETQYF. The CDR3 coding sequence is TGTGCCAGCAGGGCGGGGGGCGGGGTAGAGACCCAGTACTTC.

This clonotype appeared a few times. The chain employs TRBV10-3 and TRBJ2-5; TRBD1 agrees at 9 bases. The junction had 5 bases not matched to a gene; V was cut back by 6 bases and J by 0 bases. CDR3 length: 15 residues. From germline, CDR1 is ENHRY and CDR2 SYGVKD. CDR3 DNA: TGTGCCATCAGACAGGGACAGGGCCACCAAGAGACCCAGTACTTC. It yields the protein CAIRQGQGHQETQYF.

CDR3 sequence reads: CAIGDKDQETQYF. The DNA for the CDR3 is TGTGCCATCGGGGACAAGGACCAAGAGACCCAGTACTTC. The rearrangement uses TRBV10-3 and TRBJ2-5; maybe TRBD1 (6 bases). This CDR3 has 13 residues. Germline CDR1 reads ENHRY; CDR2 reads SYGVKD. V lost 8 bases to trimming and J lost 0 bases, with 10 bases between them.

In the case of this clonotype: The junction and the germline gene differ at one end; a read error may be behind it. V gene TRBV19 combines with J gene TRBJ1-2, with 7 bases identical to TRBD1. The CDR3 is 15 amino acids. The germline CDR1 and CDR2 sequences are LNHDA and SQIVND (reference sequence). The chain's CDR3 is CAGSQRQGGGYGYTF. The CDR3 DNA sequence: TGTGCCGGTAGTCAACGACAGGGTGGGGGCTATGGCTACACCTTC.